The 4 T cell receptor beta chains in this list originate from one sample, sequenced in a study of blood T cell repertoires in COVID-19. The table came from immunoSEQ multiplex PCR; TCRdb's copy has only in-frame clones and leaves some out. The table records approximately 29,000 clones, almost 90% of them present only once. The sequenced sample was peripheral blood. The receptors were gathered from a human donor with active COVID-19. The donor label of this sample is uncertain.

The chain is built from TRBV3-1 (or the pseudogene TRBV3-2) and TRBJ1-6, with D perhaps TRBD1 (5 bases). Trimming removed 2 bases at V and 10 bases at J, with 9 bases between. Germline assignment: CDR1 LGHDT and CDR2 YNNKEL (reference sequence). This CDR3 has 13 residues. As DNA, the CDR3 is TGTGCCAGCAGCCAAACAGGTTCCTCACCCCTCCACTTT. It is translated as CASSQTGSSPLHF.

This sequence joins TRBV19 and TRBJ2-5, with 8 bases aligning to TRBD2. The J segment lost 1 base and the V segment lost 7 bases, leaving 5 bases of the junction unmatched. The CDR3 consists of 14 residues. Germline lookup yields CDR1 LNHDA and CDR2 SQIVND (reference sequence). In DNA, the CDR3 is TGTGCCAGTATTGGGCGGGGGGCCCAAGAGACCCAGTACTTC. Protein sequence: CASIGRGAQETQYF.

The chain is built from TRBV18 and TRBJ2-1; 12 nucleotides align to TRBD1. With V trimmed by 2 bases and J by 9 bases, 5 bases remained unmatched. The germline CDR1 and CDR2 sequences are KGHSH and LQKENI. This CDR3 has 15 amino acids. CDR3: CASSPSGQGAGEQFF. The CDR3, as DNA: TGTGCCAGCTCACCATCGGGACAGGGGGCGGGTGAGCAGTTCTTC.

The chain links TRBV27 to TRBJ2-3; 11 positions agree with TRBD2. V trimming: 7 bases; J trimming: 8 bases; junction bases outside the gene matches: 11. Germline CDR1 MNHEY, CDR2 SMNVEV (reference sequence). The CDR3 runs to 15 residues. The CDR3 reads CASILSTSGVGTQYF. CDR3 coding DNA: TGTGCCAGCATATTGTCGACTAGCGGGGTTGGTACGCAGTATTTT.